A single sample is the source of the 13 T cell receptor beta chains below, sequenced in a study of blood T cell repertoires in COVID-19. Here immunoSEQ multiplex PCR was the method, and the copy in TCRdb shows in-frame clones only, minus some. In the table there are some 230,000 clones, less than 90% of which are singletons. The sample consisted of peripheral blood. The receptors here all came from a woman aged 55 to 70 who had recovered from COVID-19.

The chain combines TRBV7-3 with TRBJ2-5; tentatively, D is TRBD1 (6 bases). Germline V CDR1 and CDR2: SGHTA, FQGTGA. The CDR3 consists of 12 residues. Trimming cost V 7 bases and J 2 bases, with 8 bases left between them. The CDR3 sequence is CASKRGQETQYF. CDR3 nucleotides: TGTGCCAGCAAAAGGGGGCAAGAGACCCAGTACTTC.

Written as DNA, the CDR3 is TGCGCCAGCAGCCCGGAGCGGTTTAATGAAAAACTGTTTTTT. Translation gives CASSPERFNEKLFF. The chain links TRBV5-1 to TRBJ1-4; D is uncertain. V was trimmed by 4 bases and J by 4 bases, leaving 11 bases between them. The V gene's germline CDR1 is SGHRS and CDR2 YFSETQ. The CDR3 extends over 14 amino acids.

This sequence joins TRBV12-3 or TRBV12-4 and TRBJ1-1; 7 bases align to TRBD1. This CDR3 has 13 residues. Trimming removed 0 bases from V and 8 bases from J; junction bases left unmatched: 3. CDR3 loop: CASSLARQGEAFF. DNA of the CDR3: TGTGCCAGCAGTTTAGCCCGACAGGGAGAAGCTTTCTTT.

V and J are TRBV11-2 and TRBJ2-1; D possibly corresponds to TRBD1 (6 bases). CDR3 length: 14 residues. Per the germline V gene, CDR1 is SGHAT and CDR2 is FQNNGV. Trimming shortened V by 5 bases and J by 9 bases, and 17 bases separated the two germline ends. In DNA form, the CDR3 reads TGTGCCAGCAGCCCCAACATCAGGGGATCTGAGCAGTTCTTC. Translating gives CASSPNIRGSEQFF.

The chain joins TRBV7-3 to TRBJ2-6; 7 bases are a match to TRBD1. The junction had 11 bases not matched to a gene; V was cut back by 5 bases and J by 4 bases. This CDR3 is 17 amino acids long. Germline values: CDR1 SGHTA, CDR2 FQGTGA. The CDR3 protein is CASSEGTDLRGANVLTF. DNA for the CDR3: TGTGCCAGCAGCGAGGGGACAGACCTTCGGGGGGCCAACGTCCTGACTTTC.

This chain uses TRBV7-2 with TRBJ2-1, with TRBD2 identical over 9 bases. The CDR3 extends over 16 amino acids. Looked up from germline, CDR1 is SGHTA and CDR2 is FQGNSA. The J segment lost 2 bases and the V segment lost 1 base, leaving 3 bases of the junction unmatched. The chain's CDR3 is CASSLVERGAYNEQFF. As DNA, the CDR3 is TGTGCCAGCAGCTTAGTGGAGCGGGGGGCCTACAATGAGCAGTTCTTC. The variable domain in full, with the rest retrieved from reference TRBV7-2 and TRBJ2-1, is GAGVSQSPSNKVTEKGKDVELRCDPISGHTALYWYRQSLGQGLEFLIYFQGNSAPDKSGLPSDRFSAERTGGSVSTLTIQRTQQEDSAVYLCASSLVERGAYNEQFFGPGTRLTVL.

This chain connects TRBV7-8 to TRBJ1-1; 9 bases are a match to TRBD1. Trimming cost V 0 bases and J 4 bases; bases outside gene matches: 3. The CDR3 spans 15 residues. Germline CDR1 SGHVS, CDR2 FQNEAQ. CDR3 in amino acids: CASSLAGQGTTEAFF. The CDR3 DNA reads as TGTGCCAGCAGCTTAGCGGGACAGGGTACCACTGAAGCTTTCTTT.

The chain joins TRBV12-3 or TRBV12-4 to TRBJ1-2; D not certain. The V and J ends lost 4 bases and 5 bases respectively, with 11 bases between them. The CDR3 spans 13 residues. This CDR3 reads CASSSGRGYGYTF. DNA of the CDR3: TGTGCCAGCAGTTCTGGGCGGGGTTATGGCTACACCTTC.

V gene TRBV4-3 combines with J gene TRBJ2-3; D gene unclear. This CDR3 spans 15 amino acids. Germline V gene data show CDR1 as LGHNA and CDR2 as YSLEER. The V gene lost 2 bases and the J gene lost 1 base, with 10 bases spanning the gap. CDR3 in amino acids: CASSQRGSGTDTQYF. The CDR3 DNA reads as TGCGCCAGCAGCCAAAGAGGATCGGGCACAGATACGCAGTATTTT.

The V call is TRBV19, the J call TRBJ2-1, with TRBD2 matching 9 bases. V shed 5 bases, J shed 9 bases, and the junction held 8 bases outside the gene matches. This CDR3 is built from 14 residues. In germline, CDR1 is LNHDA, CDR2 SQIVND (reference sequence). The CDR3 DNA is TGTGCCAGTAGTGACCAGCGGGGGGCGGTTGAGCAGTTCTTC. It yields the protein CASSDQRGAVEQFF. Combining the CDR3 with reference TRBV19 and TRBJ2-1 gives the whole variable domain DGGITQSPKYLFRKEGQNVTLSCEQNLNHDAMYWYRQDPGQGLRLIYYSQIVNDFQKGDIAEGYSVSREKKESFPLTVTSAQKNPTAFYLCASSDQRGAVEQFFGPGTRLTVL.

The table lists this clone with a count of one. V is TRBV27 and J is TRBJ2-7; 11 nucleotides agree with TRBD2. This CDR3 has 16 amino acids. CDR1 is MNHEY, CDR2 SMNVEV, per germline (reference sequence). The ends lost 0 bases at V and 4 bases at J; junction bases unmatched: 5. The CDR3 bases are TGTGCCAGCAGTTTATCGGGGCTAGCGGGGGGTTACGAGCAGTACTTC. The encoded protein is CASSLSGLAGGYEQYF.

This clone was seen a single time. This rearrangement joins TRBV2 to TRBJ2-1; 9 bases fit TRBD1. V lost 8 bases to trimming and J lost 6 bases; unmatched junction nucleotides: 5. Germline CDR1 SNHLY, CDR2 FYNNEI. The CDR3 is 13 residues long. The CDR3 region has the DNA TGTGCCAGCGACAGGACAGGGGCCAATGAGCAGTTCTTC. Its translation: CASDRTGANEQFF. Looking up the rest from reference TRBV2 and TRBJ2-1 gives the full variable domain: EPEVTQTPSHQVTQMGQEVILRCVPISNHLYFYWYRQILGQKVEFLVSFYNNEISEKSEIFDDQFSVERPDGSNFTLKIRSTKLEDSAMYFCASDRTGANEQFFGPGTRLTVL.

This clone was picked up one time. The chain employs TRBV5-1 and TRBJ1-3, with a possible D match to TRBD1 (6 bases). Trimming left V 1 base short and J 4 bases short, with 9 bases between. The germline CDR1 and CDR2 sequences are SGHRS and YFSETQ. The CDR3 length is 14 residues. For the CDR3, the DNA is TGCGCCAGCAGCTTGATTGGGACAGGAAACACCATATATTTT. Protein product: CASSLIGTGNTIYF.